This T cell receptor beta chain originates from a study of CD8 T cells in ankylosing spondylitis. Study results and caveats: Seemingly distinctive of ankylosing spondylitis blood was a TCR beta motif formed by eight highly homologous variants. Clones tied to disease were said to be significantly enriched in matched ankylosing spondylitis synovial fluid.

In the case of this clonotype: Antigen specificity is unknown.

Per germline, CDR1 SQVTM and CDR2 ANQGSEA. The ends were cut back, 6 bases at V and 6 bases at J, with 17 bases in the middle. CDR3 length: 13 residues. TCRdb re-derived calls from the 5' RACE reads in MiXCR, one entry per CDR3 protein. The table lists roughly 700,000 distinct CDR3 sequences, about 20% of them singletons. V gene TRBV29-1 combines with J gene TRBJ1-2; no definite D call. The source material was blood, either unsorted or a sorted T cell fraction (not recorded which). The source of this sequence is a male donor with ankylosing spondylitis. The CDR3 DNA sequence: TGCAGCGTCGCCGTCGGCGGGATAAATGGCTACACCTTC. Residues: CSVAVGGINGYTF.